This T cell receptor (beta chain) was identified in a study of T cells in tuberculosis. Study-wide findings and caveats: Samples were chosen by availability of cryopreserved specimens.

Of note for this clone: Its antigen is still unknown.

CDR3 length: 16 amino acids. Trimming at V came to 2 bases and at J to 3 bases, leaving 6 bases not matched to a gene. The V gene's germline CDR1 is MNHEY and CDR2 SVGAGI. TCRdb's copy holds only in-frame clones and misses some; the assay was immunoSEQ multiplex PCR. This table has 20,000 to 25,000 clones, 97% appearing once. The sample consisted of PBMCs. This sequence joins TRBV6-5 and TRBJ2-2; 7 bases map to TRBD2. The receptor's source is a donor under 30 with latent tuberculosis or without tuberculosis infection. As DNA, the CDR3 is TGTGCCAGCAGTTACGGTGCTAGCGGCCACACCGGGGAGCTGTTTTTT. Translation gives CASSYGASGHTGELFF.